The rows below give T cell receptor beta chains drawn from one sample of a study of CD8+ T cells in alopecia areata. Assay: immunoSEQ multiplex PCR; the TCRdb copy retains only in-frame clones and omits some. The profile shows over 120,000 clones, around 49% of them singletons. Sequences were derived from CD4+ T cells sorted from blood, sampled at week 0. The receptors shown here come from a human donor with alopecia areata. Each CDR3 is given with its conserved first and last residue. The order of the fields is D gene, V gene, clone size, J gene, CDR3 DNA, CDR3 protein. D genes are given only for firm matches. Some rows mark clone size as missing; the rest say once, few, many or name a class of expanded clone.

NA,TRBV29-1,NA,TRBJ2-3,TGCAGCGTTGGGACCACCTCGCGGGCGCAGTATTTT,CSVGTTSRAQYF
TRBD1,TRBV29-1,NA,TRBJ2-7,TGCAGCGTCCTCCGCCGGGACAGGTACGAGCAGTACTTC,CSVLRRDRYEQYF
TRBD2,TRBV29-1,few,TRBJ2-1,TGCAGCGTCCGACTAGCGGGACCAGAGCAGTTCTTC,CSVRLAGPEQFF
NA,TRBV6-1,NA,TRBJ2-1,TGTGCCAGCAGTCCCGGACATCTAAGCTACAATGAGCAGTTCTTC,CASSPGHLSYNEQFF
NA,TRBV28,NA,TRBJ1-1,TGTGCCAGCAGCACCCAAGGTACTCCGAACACTGAAGCTTTCTTT,CASSTQGTPNTEAFF
NA,TRBV30,few,TRBJ2-7,TGTGCCTCATTTAGGGGCCAGGGAGACTACGAGCAGTACTTC,CASFRGQGDYEQYF
NA,TRBV30,once,TRBJ2-2,TGTGCCCGGAAGGGGTCCGGGGAGCTGTTTTTT,CARKGSGELFF
NA,TRBV29-1,NA,TRBJ2-2,TGCAGCGCTTTGGGACCCGACACCGGGGAGCTGTTTTTT,CSALGPDTGELFF
NA,TRBV6-5,NA,TRBJ2-2,TGTGCCAGCAGAGGCATTAGGACCGGGGAGCTGTTTTTT,CASRGIRTGELFF
NA,TRBV6-1,few,TRBJ1-1,TGTGCCAGCAGTGCTCTCAGGGGGAACACTGAAGCTTTCTTT,CASSALRGNTEAFF
TRBD1,TRBV29-1,few,TRBJ2-2,TGCAGCGGAGGACAGGGGTCTTACACCGGGGAGCTGTTTTTT,CSGGQGSYTGELFF
TRBD2,TRBV11-2,NA,TRBJ2-1,TGTGCCAGCATCGCCGGGACTAGCGGGAGGGGGACCTACAATGAGCAGTTCTTC,CASIAGTSGRGTYNEQFF
NA,TRBV29-1,NA,TRBJ2-7,TGCAGCGTTGAATTTAACGGCTACGAGCAGTACTTC,CSVEFNGYEQYF
NA,TRBV2,NA,TRBJ2-7,TGTGCCAGCAGGACGGGAGAGGTTTTCGAGCAGTACTTC,CASRTGEVFEQYF
NA,TRBV5-1,NA,TRBJ2-4,TGCGCCAGCAGACCCGGGGGCCTGAATTCCAAAAACATTCAGTACTTC,CASRPGGLNSKNIQYF
NA,TRBV28,NA,TRBJ2-7,TGTGCCAGCAGTACCAGCTACCTCGGGGAGCAGTACTTC,CASSTSYLGEQYF
NA,TRBV19,NA,TRBJ1-5,TGTGCCAGTAGTATCTGGTCTCAGCCCCAGCATTTT,CASSIWSQPQHF
NA,TRBV4-3,NA,TRBJ2-6,TGCGCCAGCAGCCAAGAAGCCCGATTGGGCTTCGCTGGGGCCAACGTCCTGACTTTC,CASSQEARLGFAGANVLTF
NA,TRBV6-1,NA,TRBJ1-2,TGTGCCAGCAGTGAGGGGGTGGGGGACGGCTACACCTTC,CASSEGVGDGYTF
TRBD2,TRBV29-1,few,TRBJ2-1,TGCAGCGCTGGGCGGGGGGTAAATGAGCAGTTCTTC,CSAGRGVNEQFF
TRBD1,TRBV29-1,NA,TRBJ2-6,TGCAGCGTCAGACAGGGTACTGGGGCCAACGTCCTGACTTTC,CSVRQGTGANVLTF
NA,TRBV30,NA,TRBJ1-5,TGTGCCTGGAGTCAGGGCGGGGTTAATCAGCCCCAGCATTTT,CAWSQGGVNQPQHF
NA,TRBV4-3,few,TRBJ1-2,TGCGCCAGCAGCCAATTAGGGTCGGGCTACACCTTC,CASSQLGSGYTF
NA,TRBV7-3,NA,TRBJ2-6,TGTGCCAGCAGCTTAAGTAGCTTTGGGGCCAACGTCCTGACTTTC,CASSLSSFGANVLTF
NA,TRBV5-6,few,TRBJ1-2,TGTGCCAGCAGCTTGGGGGACGGGTTTGGCTACACCTTC,CASSLGDGFGYTF
NA,TRBV30,NA,TRBJ2-5,TGTGCCTGGAGCAGGGGAACACAAGAGACCCAGTACTTC,CAWSRGTQETQYF
NA,TRBV18,NA,TRBJ1-5,TGTGCCAGCTCACCAGAGTTCTGGCAGCCCCAGCATTTT,CASSPEFWQPQHF
TRBD2,TRBV18,NA,TRBJ2-1,TGTGCCAGCTCGGGGACTAGTGGTAATGAGCAGTTCTTC,CASSGTSGNEQFF
TRBD2,TRBV11-1,NA,TRBJ2-7,TGTGCCAGCAGCTCCCCACGGGCTAGCGGAGGAGGGTACGAGCAGTACTTC,CASSSPRASGGGYEQYF
TRBD2,TRBV29-1,few,TRBJ2-1,TGCAGCGTTGAAAGGCAGGGGGGGACTAGCGGGTACTACAATGAGCAGTTCTTC,CSVERQGGTSGYYNEQFF
NA,TRBV30,NA,TRBJ1-5,TGTGCCTGGGAGGTGGCGGGTGGAGGACAGCCCCAGCATTTT,CAWEVAGGGQPQHF
NA,TRBV18,once,TRBJ2-7,TGTGCCAGCTCACCACTGACGGCGGGGACCTACGAGCAGTACTTC,CASSPLTAGTYEQYF
TRBD2,TRBV29-1,NA,TRBJ2-7,TGCAGCGTTGAAGATCAGGGACTAGCGGGCTCCTACGAGCAGTACTTC,CSVEDQGLAGSYEQYF
NA,TRBV7-3,NA,TRBJ2-5,TGTGCCAGCAGCTTTCTTGGGGTAGAAAGCGGACAAGAGACCCAGTACTTC,CASSFLGVESGQETQYF
NA,TRBV29-1,NA,TRBJ1-5,TGCAGCGTTACCGAGCGGGTAGGGCCGGCGGGCAATCAGCCCCAGCATTTT,CSVTERVGPAGNQPQHF
NA,TRBV5-6,few,TRBJ2-7,TGTGCCAGCAGCGCGACAGGTCCCTACGAGCAGTACTTC,CASSATGPYEQYF
NA,TRBV5-1,NA,TRBJ2-7,TGCGCCAGCCACGGTCTCTCCTACGAGCAGTACTTC,CASHGLSYEQYF
NA,TRBV28,NA,TRBJ2-6,TGTGCCAGCAGGCGCCGAAGTAAGGGGACACTCCGTGACTCTGGGGCCAACGTCCTGACTTTC,CASRRRSKGTLRDSGANVLTF
TRBD1,TRBV28,NA,TRBJ1-2,TGTGCCAGCCGTTTGACAGGGGGCTATGGCTACACCTTC,CASRLTGGYGYTF
NA,TRBV11-2,NA,TRBJ2-7,TGTGCCAGCAGCTTTCAGATCCTACCTAACGAGCAGTACTTC,CASSFQILPNEQYF
TRBD1,TRBV29-1,NA,TRBJ1-1,TGCAGCGTTCCAGACAGGGGGCGAGACACTGAAGCTTTCTTT,CSVPDRGRDTEAFF